The sample holds one count of the clone carrying this TCR beta chain. Per the original methods: Cell counts per sample came from amplifying reference gene primers. Profiling relied on immunoSEQ multiplex PCR, and the TCRdb table lists in-frame clones only, not all of them. V, J and clone size are taken as reported in that table, and D and trimming were inferred from the DNA itself. The table shows some 67,000 clones, with around 88% occurring only once. CDR3 length: 16 amino acids. CDR1 is SGHRS, CDR2 YFSETQ, per germline. Trimming at V came to 0 bases and at J to 4 bases, leaving 5 bases not matched to a gene. These data originate in a study of blood T cell repertoires in COVID-19. In the study overall: COVID-19 samples collected from the United States, Italy and Spain covered acute and convalescent phases. From T cells, B-cell-depleted T cells, or PBMCs came the material, which was cDNA or gDNA.

Sequenced material: peripheral blood. The sequence derives from a woman older than 75 with acute or convalescent COVID-19. V gene TRBV5-1 combines with J gene TRBJ2-5, with 11 nucleotides matching TRBD2. CDR3 sequence (DNA): TGCGCCAGCAGCTTGGGGCGACTAGCGGGGAGAGAGACCCAGTACTTC. The encoded protein is CASSLGRLAGRETQYF. Looking up the rest from reference TRBV5-1 and TRBJ2-5 gives the full variable domain: KAGVTQTPRYLIKTRGQQVTLSCSPISGHRSVSWYQQTPGQGLQFLFEYFSETQRNKGNFPGRFSGRQFSNSRSEMNVSTLELGDSALYLCASSLGRLAGRETQYFGPGTRLLVL.